The 18 T cell receptor beta chains given below trace back to one sample, sequenced in a study of CD4 T cells in relation to SARS-CoV-2 and coronaviruses. No antigen has been identified for these receptors. CD4+ T cells from unexposed donors were obtained before the COVID-19 pandemic (2011-2018). The cells were cultured for 10 days before CD4+ T cells were isolated. Assay: immunoSEQ multiplex PCR; the TCRdb copy retains only in-frame clones and omits some. Of 28,000 or so clones listed, 77% are singletons. Sequencing was done on a sample of CD4+ T cells from PBMCs, cultured in vitro. These receptors came from a human donor in good health.

The rearrangement joins TRBV29-1 to TRBJ2-3; weak D call: TRBD1 (5 bases). Trimming removed 4 bases at V and 5 bases at J, with 25 bases between. This CDR3 has 17 amino acids. Germline assignment: CDR1 SQVTM and CDR2 ANQGSEA. The CDR3 region has the DNA TGCAGCGTTGTTTTTGGGTTCGGGCAGGGTGGTGGAGATACGCAGTATTTT. Residues: CSVVFGFGQGGGDTQYF.

This clone was counted once. V usage is TRBV12-5 and J usage is TRBJ1-5; a possible D gene is TRBD1 (5 bases). The CDR3 sequence is 16 residues long. Germline V CDR1 and CDR2: LGHNT, FRNRAP. The germline V and J ends were trimmed by 7 bases and 4 bases, with 20 bases remaining between them. Written as DNA, the CDR3 is TGTGCTAGTGCCTGGGGGACTCTCGTGGGGAATCAGCCCCAGCATTTT. Translating it yields CASAWGTLVGNQPQHF.

The gene calls are TRBV4-1 and TRBJ2-7, with unresolved D. This CDR3 region has 13 residues. The germline CDR1 and CDR2 sequences are MGHRA and YSYEKL. The V end was cut by 0 bases, the J end by 3 bases, with 6 bases between. The CDR3 reads CASSQEPGYEQYF. The CDR3 DNA reads TGCGCCAGCAGCCAAGAACCCGGCTACGAGCAGTACTTC.

The rearrangement joins TRBV12-5 to TRBJ2-7, with D perhaps given as TRBD1 or TRBD2 (6 bases each). The CDR3 is 15 amino acids. Germline V gene sequence: CDR1 LGHNT, CDR2 FRNRAP. Between the trimmed V and J ends, which lost 6 bases and 1 base, there was a span of 16 bases. The CDR3 is CASGPRQAGSYEQYF. The CDR3 DNA follows: TGTGCTAGTGGACCTAGACAGGCGGGATCCTACGAGCAGTACTTC.

This sequence joins TRBV6-5 and TRBJ2-1; D is unresolved. CDR3 size: 14 residues. V was clipped by 6 bases and J by 5 bases, with 14 bases between them. In germline, CDR1 is MNHEY, CDR2 SVGAGI. The CDR3 DNA follows: TGTGCCAGCAGCCCACCGGTGGGAAACAATGAGCAGTTCTTC. This translates into CASSPPVGNNEQFF.

CDR3 nucleotides: TGTGCCAGCAGCGTAGAGGGGACAGGGTTCTCTGGGGCCAACGTCCTGACTTTC. Translating it yields CASSVEGTGFSGANVLTF. The chain combines TRBV9 with TRBJ2-6; TRBD1 aligns across 9 bases. This CDR3 is built from 18 residues. Germline V gene sequence: CDR1 SGDLS, CDR2 YYNGEE. The junction had 4 bases not matched to a gene; V was cut back by 0 bases and J by 0 bases.

The chain joins TRBV7-2 to TRBJ1-1; D ambiguous. V lost 5 bases, J lost 2 bases, and 18 bases lay in between. This CDR3 has 16 amino acids. Germline CDR1 SGHTA, CDR2 FQGNSA. The CDR3 DNA reads TGTGCCAGCAGCGAGAGGGCGGCGGGCGGAAACACTGAAGCTTTCTTT. It encodes CASSERAAGGNTEAFF.

The chain combines TRBV5-6 with TRBJ1-1; D is perhaps TRBD1 (5 bases). The V end lost 7 bases, the J end lost 3 bases, and 10 bases lay between the germline ends. The CDR3 has 12 amino acids. Germline CDR1 reads SGHDT; CDR2 reads YYEEEE. CDR3 sequence reads: CASGPGYTEAFF. DNA of the CDR3: TGTGCCAGCGGCCCAGGGTACACTGAAGCTTTCTTT.

There are a few counts of this clone. V usage is TRBV7-9 and J usage is TRBJ2-7, with D perhaps assigned TRBD1 or TRBD2 (6 bases each). The germline gives CDR1 SEHNR, CDR2 FQNEAQ (reference sequence). V lost 3 bases, J lost 3 bases, and 9 bases lay in between. The CDR3 is 13 residues long. CDR3 sequence: CASSFGGLYEQYF. The CDR3 DNA reads as TGTGCCAGCAGCTTTGGGGGGCTCTACGAGCAGTACTTC.

This chain links TRBV28 with TRBJ1-4, with TRBD1 matching 9 bases. The germline V gene encodes CDR1 MDHEN and CDR2 SYDVKM. Unmatched junction bases numbered 2, after V lost 1 base and J lost 5 bases. The CDR3 is 15 amino acids. The DNA of the CDR3 is TGTGCCAGCAGTTTATTGGGGACAGGGAATGAAAAACTGTTTTTT. Protein sequence: CASSLLGTGNEKLFF.

The chain uses TRBV7-2 and TRBJ1-1, with 8 bases identical to TRBD1. Germline trimming cut 5 bases from V and 5 bases from J; bases unmatched to any gene: 10. Germline CDR1 SGHTA, CDR2 FQGNSA. The length of the CDR3 is 15 residues. CDR3 sequence (DNA): TGTGCCAGCAGCCTTGCTGGACAGGGACATACTGAAGCTTTCTTT. Translating gives CASSLAGQGHTEAFF.

The chain is built from TRBV6-5 and TRBJ1-6; no firm D call. The CDR3 is 13 residues long. From germline, CDR1 is MNHEY and CDR2 SVGAGI. Deletions cut 5 bases from V and 2 bases from J, with 4 bases between. As DNA, the CDR3 is TGTGCCAGCAGTCTCACCTATAATTCACCCCTCCACTTT. It is translated as CASSLTYNSPLHF.

The chain is built from TRBV4-1 and TRBJ2-6; D is unresolved. The CDR3 has 16 amino acids. Germline V gene sequence: CDR1 MGHRA, CDR2 YSYEKL. V dropped 0 bases and J dropped 2 bases, with 8 bases sitting between them. The CDR3: CASSQEDVPGANVLTF. In DNA, the CDR3 is TGCGCCAGCAGCCAAGAAGACGTGCCTGGGGCCAACGTCCTGACTTTC.

The gene calls are TRBV3-1 (or the pseudogene TRBV3-2) and TRBJ1-3, with no clear D. This CDR3 region has 16 residues. Trimming pared 4 bases from V and 0 bases from J, leaving 13 bases between. The germline gives CDR1 LGHDT, CDR2 YNNKEL (reference sequence). The CDR3 here is CASSPRILSSGNTIYF. The CDR3, as DNA: TGTGCCAGCAGCCCTCGCATACTGAGCTCTGGAAACACCATATATTTT.

The chain has TRBV6-5 and TRBJ2-7; 8 bases agree with TRBD1. The germline gives CDR1 MNHEY, CDR2 SVGAGI. The CDR3 length is 14 residues. After removal of 6 bases from V and 7 bases from J, the junction contained 11 bases not matched to a gene. The CDR3 protein is CASSAVQGAREQYF. In nucleotides, the CDR3 is TGTGCCAGCAGCGCGGTGCAGGGGGCCCGAGAGCAGTACTTC.

The V gene is TRBV4-3, the J gene TRBJ2-7, with TRBD1 as a possible D gene (5 bases). The germline CDR1 and CDR2 sequences are LGHNA and YSLEER. V shed 0 bases and J shed 3 bases, with 12 bases lying between them. The CDR3 length is 15 residues. CDR3 DNA sequence: TGCGCCAGCAGCCAAGATTGGGGCTTGGGCTACGAGCAGTACTTC. Translating it yields CASSQDWGLGYEQYF.

This sequence joins TRBV2 and TRBJ2-3, with D tentatively TRBD1 (5 bases). This CDR3 is 15 amino acids long. The germline CDR1 and CDR2 sequences are SNHLY and FYNNEI. Trimming removed 7 bases from V and 1 base from J, with 15 bases in between. CDR3 in DNA: TGTGCCAGCAAGCTTCGTGGGGCCGGCACAGATACGCAGTATTTT. Amino acids: CASKLRGAGTDTQYF. Full variable domain (missing parts from reference TRBV2 and TRBJ2-3): EPEVTQTPSHQVTQMGQEVILRCVPISNHLYFYWYRQILGQKVEFLVSFYNNEISEKSEIFDDQFSVERPDGSNFTLKIRSTKLEDSAMYFCASKLRGAGTDTQYFGPGTRLTVL.

The J gene is TRBJ2-7, the V gene TRBV18; D is unclear. CDR1 and CDR2 from the germline V gene are KGHSH and LQKENI. The CDR3 totals 13 residues. Trimming removed 3 bases from V and 6 bases from J, with 12 bases in between. CDR3 sequence (DNA): TGTGCCAGCTCACCTACCCAACGGGTCGAGCAGTACTTC. It encodes CASSPTQRVEQYF.